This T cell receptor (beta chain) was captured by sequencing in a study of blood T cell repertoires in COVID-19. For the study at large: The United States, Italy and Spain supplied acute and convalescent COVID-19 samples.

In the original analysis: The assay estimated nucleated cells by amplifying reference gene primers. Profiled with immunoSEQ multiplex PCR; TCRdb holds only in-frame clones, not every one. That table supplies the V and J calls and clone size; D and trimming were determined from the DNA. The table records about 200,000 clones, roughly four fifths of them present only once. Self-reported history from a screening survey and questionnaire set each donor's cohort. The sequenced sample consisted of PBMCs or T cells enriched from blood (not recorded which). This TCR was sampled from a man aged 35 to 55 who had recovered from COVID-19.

The CDR3 loop reads CATGEGPQETQYF. In DNA form, the CDR3 reads TGTGCCACCGGGGAGGGACCCCAAGAGACCCAGTACTTC. The V gene is TRBV24-1, the J gene TRBJ2-5, with 7 nucleotides matching TRBD2. Germline V gene sequence: CDR1 KGHDR, CDR2 SFDVKD. The CDR3 has 13 residues. V shed 9 bases, J shed 1 base, and the junction held 4 bases outside the gene matches.